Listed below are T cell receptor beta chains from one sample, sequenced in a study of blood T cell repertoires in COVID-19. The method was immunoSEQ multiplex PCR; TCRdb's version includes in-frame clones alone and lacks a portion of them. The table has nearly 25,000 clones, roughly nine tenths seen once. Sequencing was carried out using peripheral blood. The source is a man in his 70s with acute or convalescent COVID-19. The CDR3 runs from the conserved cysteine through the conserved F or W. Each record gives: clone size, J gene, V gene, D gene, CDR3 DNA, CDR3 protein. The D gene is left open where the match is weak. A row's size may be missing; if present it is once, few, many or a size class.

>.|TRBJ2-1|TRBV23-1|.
TGCGCCAGCAGTCCGCCCAGTGGGGCCTCTGGGCCCTACAATGAGCAGTTCTTC
CASSPPSGASGPYNEQFF
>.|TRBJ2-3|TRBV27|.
TGTGCCAGCAGTTTATCGAGGCTTACAGGGAGCGCAGATACGCAGTATTTT
CASSLSRLTGSADTQYF
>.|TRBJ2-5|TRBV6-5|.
TGTGCCAGCAGTTACGGTTTTCGAGGGAGCCAAGAGACCCAGTACTTC
CASSYGFRGSQETQYF
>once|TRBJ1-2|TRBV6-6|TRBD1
TGTGCCACCCGGGACAGGGGATACTATGGCTACACCTTC
CATRDRGYYGYTF
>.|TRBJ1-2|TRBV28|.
TGTGCCAGCAGTTTAGGTGACAAAAACTATGGCTACACCTTC
CASSLGDKNYGYTF
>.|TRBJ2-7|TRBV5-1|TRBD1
TGCGCCAGCAGCTCCTGGACAGGGGTAGGCTACGAGCAGTACTTC
CASSSWTGVGYEQYF
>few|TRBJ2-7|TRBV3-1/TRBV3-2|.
TGTGCCAGCAGCCAAGGCGGGGACGAGCAGTACTTC
CASSQGGDEQYF
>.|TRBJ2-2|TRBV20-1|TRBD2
TGCAGTGCTAGTCTAGCGGTGAACACCGGGGAGCTGTTTTTT
CSASLAVNTGELFF
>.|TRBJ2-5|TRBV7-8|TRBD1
TGTGCCAGCAGCCGGGGACAGGTTCAAGAGACCCAGTACTTC
CASSRGQVQETQYF
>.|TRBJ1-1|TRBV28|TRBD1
TGTGCCAGCAGTTTATTGGCAGGGGGGAACACTGAAGCTTTCTTT
CASSLLAGGNTEAFF
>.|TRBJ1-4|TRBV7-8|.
TGTGCCAGCAGCGTAGGACAGTCAACTAATGAAAAACTGTTTTTT
CASSVGQSTNEKLFF
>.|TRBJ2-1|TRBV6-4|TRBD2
TGTGCCAGCGCGGGACTAGCGGGAGGGGATGAGCAGTTCTTC
CASAGLAGGDEQFF
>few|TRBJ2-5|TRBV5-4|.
TGTGCCAGCAGTGCAGAAGAGACCCAGTACTTC
CASSAEETQYF
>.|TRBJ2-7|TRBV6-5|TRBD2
TGTGCCAGCAGTTATGGTGCGGGGGGCCCCTACGAGCAGTACTTC
CASSYGAGGPYEQYF
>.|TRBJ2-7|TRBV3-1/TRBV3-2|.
TGTGCCAGCAGCCACGAGTCCTACGAGCAGTACTTC
CASSHESYEQYF
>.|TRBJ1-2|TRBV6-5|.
TGTGCCAGCAGTTCTTACAGGGTTGGCTATGGCTACACCTTC
CASSSYRVGYGYTF
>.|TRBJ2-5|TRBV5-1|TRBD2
TGCGCCAGCAGCCTGAGCGGGGGCCGGGAGACCCAGTACTTC
CASSLSGGRETQYF
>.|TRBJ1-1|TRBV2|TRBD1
TGTGCCAGCAGCCTAACAGGGGGCCGCACTGAAGCTTTCTTT
CASSLTGGRTEAFF
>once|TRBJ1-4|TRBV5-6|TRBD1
TGTGCCAGCAGCTCCGGGACAGGGAGAAATGAAAAACTGTTTTTT
CASSSGTGRNEKLFF
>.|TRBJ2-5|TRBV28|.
TGTGCCAGCAGGAGGAGCCAACATTCCCGAGAGACCCAGTACTTC
CASRRSQHSRETQYF
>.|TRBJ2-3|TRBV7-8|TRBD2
TGTGCCAGCAGCTTAGGGCTAGCGGTAGATACGCAGTATTTT
CASSLGLAVDTQYF
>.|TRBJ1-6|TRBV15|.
TGTGCCACCAGCAGAGATGGTGTCAGGGCGAATTCACCCCTCCACTTT
CATSRDGVRANSPLHF
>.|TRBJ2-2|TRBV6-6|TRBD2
TGTGCCAGCACCCAAACTAGCGGGGGCACCGGGGAGCTGTTTTTT
CASTQTSGGTGELFF
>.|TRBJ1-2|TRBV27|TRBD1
TGTGCCAGCAGTTTTTCACGACAGGGGGGGAACTATGGCTACACCTTC
CASSFSRQGGNYGYTF
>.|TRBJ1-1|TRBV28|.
TGTGCCAGCAGTTTATATCAGAACACTGAAGCTTTCTTT
CASSLYQNTEAFF
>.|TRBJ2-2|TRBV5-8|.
TGTGCCAGCAGCGTGAGGTTAGGGGCGAACACCGGGGAGCTGTTTTTT
CASSVRLGANTGELFF
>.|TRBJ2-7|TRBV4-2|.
TGTGCCAGCAGCCAAGATCGGGTGCTCGAGCAGTACTTC
CASSQDRVLEQYF
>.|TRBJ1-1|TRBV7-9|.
TGTGCCAGCAGCTTTTGGGGGGGCTGGGGCACTGAAGCTTTCTTT
CASSFWGGWGTEAFF
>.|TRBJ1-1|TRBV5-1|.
TGCGCCAGCAGCCCTACTTCGGACAGCACTGAAGCTTTCTTT
CASSPTSDSTEAFF
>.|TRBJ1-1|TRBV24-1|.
TGTGCCACCTTAACACAGGTTCCTAACACTGAAGCTTTCTTT
CATLTQVPNTEAFF
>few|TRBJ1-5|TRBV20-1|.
TGCAGTGCTCGCAACGGGCAGCCCCAGCATTTT
CSARNGQPQHF
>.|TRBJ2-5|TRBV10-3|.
TGTGCCATCAAAGGGGGGGAAGAGACCCAGTACTTC
CAIKGGEETQYF
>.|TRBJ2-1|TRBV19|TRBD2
TGTGCCAGTAGTATAGGCGATAGCGGGGTAAATGAGCAGTTCTTC
CASSIGDSGVNEQFF
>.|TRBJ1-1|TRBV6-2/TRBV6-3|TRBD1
TGTGCCAGCAGTCAGACAGGGTGGGCTGAAGCTTTCTTT
CASSQTGWAEAFF